This TCR beta chain was retrieved from a study of cytomegalovirus exposure and HLA in healthy donors. Study-wide background: In an earlier analysis, 90 million to 130 million unique TCR beta sequences were found from some 200 million T cells. An early data release held about 85 million unique TCRs from HLA-typed donors.

Study-wide results and caveats: Later analysis suggested links between common viral pathogens and several top significant clusters. Researchers reported in a later analysis that a missense DCLRE1C variant was tied to TCR beta V- and J-gene trimming.

Trimming stripped 3 bases from V and 0 bases from J, with 11 bases between. CDR1 is LNHDA and CDR2 is SQIVND in the germline V gene (reference sequence). There are 16 residues in the CDR3. In the PCR, 60 Vbeta and 13 Jbeta primers were used. TCRdb keeps only in-frame clones here, not all; method: immunoSEQ multiplex PCR. The sample shows tens of thousands of clones, and roughly 5.8% sits with its ten largest clones. Note on this clone: Its specificity is unknown.

This clonotype was sampled from a human donor in good health. Specimen: PBMCs. The chain employs TRBV19 and TRBJ1-4; D remains unclear. CDR3 bases: TGTGCCAGTAGTATTCTCGGCGGTACAACTAATGAAAAACTGTTTTTT. Protein product: CASSILGGTTNEKLFF.